This T cell receptor beta chain was sequenced in a study of blood T cell repertoires in COVID-19. Study summary: The study drew acute and convalescent COVID-19 samples from the United States, Italy and Spain.

Germline assignment: CDR1 SGHRS and CDR2 YFSETQ. This CDR3 has 14 residues. Unmatched junction bases numbered 6, after V lost 5 bases and J lost 8 bases. Sequencing was performed with immunoSEQ multiplex PCR; in TCRdb, only in-frame clones are kept and a portion is missing. This sample has just under 45,000 clones; around 84% occur once, and the top ten carry 35% to 45%. The sequencing sample was made of peripheral blood. The TCR originated in a human donor in a cohort sampled during active COVID-19. The chain uses TRBV5-1 and TRBJ1-4, with 10 nucleotides matching TRBD1. In nucleotides, the CDR3 is TGCGCCAGCAGGGACGGGACAGGGGAAGAAAAACTGTTTTTT. Translation: CASRDGTGEEKLFF.